One sample yielded the 32 T cell receptor beta chains listed below, sequenced in a study of identical twins (dated by TCRdb to 2015 to 2016). The library was prepared using 5' RACE. Sequencing used an Illumina HiSeq 2000. In-frame beta chains were kept once TCRdb had trimmed the public reads at Q25 with fastp and called clones with MiXCR. Every entry covers one CDR3 protein and lists the most common genes and DNA from its rows. The sample table records 600,000 to 800,000 distinct CDR3 sequences; 21% of these occur just once. The ten largest account for roughly 4.3% of the sample. The data also belong to a second study, concerning T cells expressing NK-cell markers.

Material: PBMCs. These receptor sequences come from a woman between 18 and 29 years old in good health.

The chain uses TRBV5-6 and TRBJ2-3, with no clear D. Per germline, CDR1 SGHDT and CDR2 YYEEEE. The CDR3 totals 14 residues. Trimming left V 7 bases short and J 2 bases short, with 14 bases between. The CDR3 loop is CASLSWWVTDTQYF. CDR3 in DNA: TGTGCCAGCCTTTCGTGGTGGGTCACAGATACGCAGTATTTT.

The chain carries TRBV9 and TRBJ1-2; D possibly corresponds to TRBD1 (5 bases). CDR1 and CDR2 (germline): SGDLS, YYNGEE. CDR3 length equals 16 residues. V was clipped by 2 bases and J by 2 bases, with 16 bases between them. The DNA of the CDR3 is TGTGCCAGCAGCGTCCCATCCACAGGCCAAAACTATGGCTACACCTTC. Amino acid sequence: CASSVPSTGQNYGYTF.

The chain links TRBV20-1 to TRBJ1-1, with D uncertain. The ends were cut back, 4 bases at V and 4 bases at J, with 10 bases in the middle. Germline values: CDR1 DFQATT, CDR2 SNEGSKA (reference sequence). The CDR3 is 12 residues long. CDR3 bases: TGCAGTGCTAAGCAGCTAAGCACTGAAGCTTTCTTT. Translated: CSAKQLSTEAFF.

This clonotype was seen more than once but under ten times. CDR3 nucleotide sequence: TGTGCCAGCAGCTCGACCGACAGGGGGAACTACGAGCAGTACTTC. Translating it yields CASSSTDRGNYEQYF. The rearrangement links TRBV3-1 to TRBJ2-7; 9 bases agree with TRBD1. The CDR3 runs to 15 residues. With 5 bases clipped from V and 3 bases from J, the junction kept 8 bases outside the gene matches. Germline-derived CDR1 and CDR2 are LGHDT and YNNKEL (reference sequence).

This clonotype was recorded many times. The chain employs TRBV29-1 and TRBJ2-3; 13 bases match TRBD2. V lost 8 bases, J lost 0 bases, and 2 bases stayed unmatched. CDR1 is SQVTM and CDR2 is ANQGSEA in the germline V gene. The length of the CDR3 is 14 residues. The CDR3 sequence is CSLGLAGSTDTQYF. In DNA, the CDR3 is TGCAGCTTGGGACTAGCGGGGAGCACAGATACGCAGTATTTT.

The chain links TRBV25-1 to TRBJ2-5; D is uncertain. The V end lost 6 bases, the J end lost 1 base, and 15 bases lay between the germline ends. The CDR3 length is 15 residues. CDR1 and CDR2 (germline): MGHDK, SYGVNS. The CDR3 reads CASRSSGKSQETQYF. The CDR3 bases are TGTGCCAGCAGAAGTTCAGGAAAGTCCCAAGAGACCCAGTACTTC.

Many counts were recorded for this clonotype. The chain carries TRBV6-5 and TRBJ2-1; 11 positions match TRBD2. The CDR3 spans 17 residues. CDR1 is MNHEY and CDR2 is SVGAGI in the germline V gene. With V trimmed by 0 bases and J by 6 bases, 7 bases remained unmatched. The CDR3 DNA reads as TGTGCCAGCAGTTACTCGAGATATAGCGGGGGGGCCAATGAGCAGTTCTTC. Translating it yields CASSYSRYSGGANEQFF.

The chain links TRBV12-3 or TRBV12-4 to TRBJ2-3, with D tentatively TRBD2 (6 bases). The CDR3 has 15 residues. V lost 7 bases to trimming and J lost 0 bases, with 14 bases between them. CDR3 protein: CASTSAGTSTDTQYF. The CDR3, as DNA: TGTGCCAGCACCTCCGCGGGGACTAGCACAGATACGCAGTATTTT.

This clonotype was counted between two and nine times. The CDR3 DNA reads as TGCGCCAGCAGCCCTTATAGTTCGCGAGAGCTGTTTTTT. Amino acids: CASSPYSSRELFF. The chain joins TRBV4-3 to TRBJ2-2; the D is unclear. The CDR3 is 13 residues long. The ends were cut back, 4 bases at V and 11 bases at J, with 14 bases in the middle. Germline values: CDR1 LGHNA, CDR2 YSLEER.

The chain recombines TRBV27 with TRBJ2-1; TRBD2 matches 13 bases. From germline, CDR1 is MNHEY and CDR2 SMNVEV (reference sequence). Trimming removed 3 bases from V and 0 bases from J; junction bases left unmatched: 14. The CDR3 is made up of 21 amino acids. The CDR3 DNA follows: TGTGCCAGCAGTTTCGGCCGGCCCGGGACTAGCGGGACCTACTCCTACAATGAGCAGTTCTTC. Its protein product is CASSFGRPGTSGTYSYNEQFF.

J is TRBJ2-1 and V is TRBV20-1; TRBD2 matches 9 bases. This CDR3 is 14 amino acids long. Germline V gene sequence: CDR1 DFQATT, CDR2 SNEGSKA (reference sequence). Germline trimming cut 5 bases from V and 9 bases from J; bases unmatched to any gene: 11. CDR3 in amino acids: CSAQSGGLKGEQFF. CDR3 bases: TGCAGTGCTCAAAGCGGGGGGCTGAAGGGTGAGCAGTTCTTC.

This sequence joins TRBV29-1 and TRBJ2-1; D is perhaps TRBD1 (5 bases). Trimming shortened V by 7 bases and J by 7 bases, and 11 bases separated the two germline ends. Looked up from germline, CDR1 is SQVTM and CDR2 is ANQGSEA. This CDR3 has 11 amino acids. Here the CDR3 reads CSAGPGNEQFF. CDR3 DNA sequence: TGCAGCGCAGGGCCGGGTAATGAGCAGTTCTTC.

The genes are TRBV29-1 and TRBJ2-3; D might be TRBD1 (6 bases). CDR3 length equals 12 residues. Germline V lookup: CDR1 SQVTM, CDR2 ANQGSEA. The V end was cut by 4 bases, the J end by 4 bases, with 9 bases between. CDR3 protein: CSVATGPDTQYF. The CDR3 DNA reads as TGCAGCGTTGCTACAGGGCCAGATACGCAGTATTTT.

In the case of this clonotype: Possible read error: a much larger clone is one base away. The rearrangement uses TRBV20-1 and TRBJ2-2; 12 bases are shared with TRBD2. This CDR3 is built from 17 residues. Per germline, CDR1 DFQATT and CDR2 SNEGSKA (reference sequence). CDR3 sequence: CSARDPRTSGNTGDLFF. The CDR3 region has the DNA TGCAGTGCTAGAGATCCTAGGACTAGCGGGAACACCGGGGACCTGTTTTTT.

This clonotype was observed at least ten times. The chain recombines TRBV20-1 with TRBJ2-1; 12 nucleotides match TRBD2. This CDR3 is 14 amino acids long. The V and J ends lost 3 bases and 11 bases, in that order; junction bases with no gene match: 8. Germline V gene data show CDR1 as DFQATT and CDR2 as SNEGSKA (reference sequence). The CDR3 DNA reads as TGCAGTGCTAGCCTAGCGGGAGGGGGTTTTAAGCAGTTCTTC. Protein sequence: CSASLAGGGFKQFF.

This clonotype showed up just a few times. The CDR3 loop is CASRLGTRTYEQYF. CDR3 nucleotides: TGTGCCAGCAGATTAGGGACACGTACCTACGAGCAGTACTTC. This chain links TRBV6-5 with TRBJ2-7, with D perhaps matching TRBD1 (6 bases). With 6 bases removed from V and 2 bases from J, the gap between germline ends came to 14 bases. This CDR3 region has 14 residues. From germline, CDR1 is MNHEY and CDR2 SVGAGI.

This rearrangement joins TRBV11-1 to TRBJ2-6, with D uncertain. Trimming removed 4 bases from V and 4 bases from J, with 20 bases in between. The germline V gene has CDR1 SGHAT and CDR2 FQDESV (reference sequence). The CDR3 sequence is 18 residues long. Written as DNA, the CDR3 is TGTGCCAGCAGCTCAAGCCCCTTTGGGGTATCCGGGGCCAACGTCCTGACTTTC. This gives the protein CASSSSPFGVSGANVLTF.

The chain carries TRBV20-1 and TRBJ2-5, with 7 bases aligning to TRBD1. Germline CDR1 is DFQATT and CDR2 is SNEGSKA (reference sequence). The CDR3 runs 14 residues. V shed 4 bases, J shed 1 base, and the junction held 6 bases outside the gene matches. CDR3 loop: CSAIPGQAQETQYF. CDR3 nucleotide sequence: TGCAGTGCTATTCCCGGACAGGCCCAAGAGACCCAGTACTTC.

This clonotype was observed a few times. This chain links TRBV10-3 with TRBJ2-2, with D tentatively TRBD1 or TRBD2 (5 bases each). Germline assignment: CDR1 ENHRY and CDR2 SYGVKD. The CDR3 has 15 amino acids. Trimming took off 6 bases at V and 4 bases at J, with 15 bases between the two ends. The CDR3 sequence: CAIRETAAGTGELFF. The CDR3 DNA is TGTGCCATCAGGGAGACAGCGGCGGGCACCGGGGAGCTGTTTTTT.

The rearrangement joins TRBV10-3 to TRBJ2-7, with D tentatively TRBD1 (6 bases). The V end lost 4 bases, the J end lost 7 bases, and 11 bases lay between the germline ends. Germline V lookup: CDR1 ENHRY, CDR2 SYGVKD. The CDR3 loop spans 12 amino acids. The CDR3 DNA is TGTGCCATCAGTGGGACAGATTGGGAGCAGTACTTC. Protein: CAISGTDWEQYF.

This clonotype has only a few counts. The chain joins TRBV20-1 to TRBJ1-1; D unclear. The germline CDR1 and CDR2 sequences are DFQATT and SNEGSKA (reference sequence). This CDR3 has 10 residues. Trimming took 7 bases from V and 7 from J, leaving 10 bases between them. The CDR3 DNA is TGCAGTGTAATAAAGGTTGAAGCTTTCTTT. Protein sequence: CSVIKVEAFF.

This clonotype was seen only a few times. V gene TRBV6-2 or TRBV6-3 combines with J gene TRBJ2-1; D possibly corresponds to TRBD2 (6 bases). V was cut by 3 bases and J by 0 bases, with 9 bases left in between. Germline-derived CDR1 and CDR2 are MNHEY and SVGEGT. CDR3 length equals 15 residues. The CDR3: CASSYFGSSYNEQFF. In nucleotides, the CDR3 is TGTGCCAGCAGTTATTTCGGGAGCTCCTACAATGAGCAGTTCTTC.

The chain is built from TRBV10-3 and TRBJ2-5; 11 bases line up with TRBD2. Germline CDR1 ENHRY, CDR2 SYGVKD. The J segment lost 4 bases and the V segment lost 4 bases, leaving 8 bases of the junction unmatched. The CDR3 sequence is 16 residues long. DNA for the CDR3: TGTGCCATCAGTGGGGGTGTTAGCGGGAGGGTAGAGACCCAGTACTTC. It specifies CAISGGVSGRVETQYF.

This clonotype was detected a few times. This chain uses TRBV30 with TRBJ2-1, with D hard to call. Germline CDR1 and CDR2: GTSNPN and SVGIG (reference sequence). This CDR3 has 11 residues. Trimming took off 4 bases at V and 4 bases at J, with 5 bases between the two ends. DNA of the CDR3: TGTGCCTGGACCGGTTACAATGAGCAGTTCTTC. As protein: CAWTGYNEQFF.

This clonotype was observed at least ten times. This chain uses TRBV29-1 with TRBJ2-7, with 8 bases lining up with TRBD2. Trimming cost V 7 bases and J 5 bases; bases outside gene matches: 7. From germline, CDR1 is SQVTM and CDR2 ANQGSEA. The CDR3 loop spans 12 amino acids. The CDR3 DNA is TGCAGCGCTTATAGCGGGAAAAACGAGCAGTACTTC. Its protein is CSAYSGKNEQYF.

V and J are TRBV18 and TRBJ2-7; 7 bases fit TRBD1. Looked up from germline, CDR1 is KGHSH and CDR2 is LQKENI. The V segment lost 3 bases and the J segment 2 bases; nucleotides outside the gene matches: 10. The CDR3 totals 16 residues. DNA for the CDR3: TGTGCCAGCTCACCCTCCGGGACAGCCCATCCCTACGAGCAGTACTTC. Translating it yields CASSPSGTAHPYEQYF.

This clonotype was counted only a few times. This chain connects TRBV6-5 to TRBJ2-6; D is uncertain. This CDR3 region has 17 residues. Germline V gene lookup returns CDR1 MNHEY and CDR2 SVGAGI. V was trimmed by 5 bases and J by 1 base, leaving 15 bases between them. CDR3 region: CASSTMDRSSGANVLTF. CDR3 in DNA: TGTGCCAGCAGTACTATGGACCGTAGTTCTGGGGCCAACGTCCTGACTTTC.

This clonotype was found a few times. This chain joins TRBV12-3 or TRBV12-4 and TRBJ1-2; TRBD1 aligns across 9 bases. The CDR3 covers 15 residues. The junction had 11 bases not matched to a gene; V was cut back by 5 bases and J by 7 bases. The CDR3 region is CASSRDRDRLGGYTF. In DNA form, the CDR3 reads TGTGCCAGCAGTAGGGACAGGGATCGTCTAGGTGGCTACACCTTC.

This clonotype was counted between two and nine times. This chain uses TRBV15 with TRBJ1-2, with TRBD1 matching 7 bases. Germline CDR1 is LNHNV and CDR2 is YYDKDF (reference sequence). With 1 base clipped from V and 5 bases from J, the junction kept 4 bases outside the gene matches. The CDR3 is 14 amino acids. The CDR3 loop reads CATSRARGTYGYTF. DNA of the CDR3: TGTGCCACCAGCAGAGCCAGGGGGACTTATGGCTACACCTTC. Based on the CDR3 plus reference TRBV15 and TRBJ1-2, the full variable domain is DAMVIQNPRYQVTQFGKPVTLSCSQTLNHNVMYWYQQKSSQAPKLLFHYYDKDFNNEADTPDNFQSRRPNTSFCFLDIRSPGLGDTAMYLCATSRARGTYGYTFGSGTRLTVV.

This clonotype has ten or more counts. V is TRBV20-1 and J is TRBJ1-6; D call uncertain. CDR3 length: 16 residues. Trimming shortened V by 6 bases and J by 0 bases, and 15 bases separated the two germline ends. Germline CDR1 DFQATT, CDR2 SNEGSKA (reference sequence). The CDR3 DNA sequence: TGCAGTGCCCTGGTGGGCAGGAGCTCCTATAATTCACCCCTCCACTTT. Protein: CSALVGRSSYNSPLHF.

This clonotype has a handful of counts. V is TRBV6-2 or TRBV6-3 and J is TRBJ2-1, with TRBD2 as a possible D gene (6 bases). The CDR3 is made up of 15 amino acids. Germline-derived CDR1 and CDR2 are MNHEY and SVGEGT. V was clipped by 6 bases and J by 2 bases, with 14 bases between them. CDR3 coding DNA: TGTGCCAGCAGAAGGAGGGAGGCCGCCTACAATGAGCAGTTCTTC. It translates to CASRRREAAYNEQFF.

This clonotype occurred a few times. The rearrangement links TRBV27 to TRBJ2-1; 9 bases match TRBD2. CDR3 length: 21 amino acids. The germline V gene has CDR1 MNHEY and CDR2 SMNVEV (reference sequence). Unmatched junction bases numbered 15, after V lost 0 bases and J lost 0 bases. This CDR3 reads CASSLSILFSGRHSSYNEQFF. CDR3 coding DNA: TGTGCCAGCAGTTTATCCATCCTTTTTAGCGGGAGACATAGCTCCTACAATGAGCAGTTCTTC.